The sequence of this T cell receptor beta chain was determined in a study of T cell responses to AZD1222 COVID-19 vaccine. Study observations and caveats: CD4 TCRs linked to vaccination spanned spike, dominating at 160-218 and 743-854.

Comment on this clone: The antigen remains undetermined.

This CDR3 spans 14 amino acids. Per the germline V gene, CDR1 is SGDLS and CDR2 is YYNGEE. The ends were cut back, 6 bases at V and 0 bases at J, with 12 bases in the middle. TCRdb keeps only in-frame clones here, not all; method: immunoSEQ multiplex PCR. The table shows around 160,000 clones, with roughly 88% occurring only once. Sequences were derived from peripheral blood, sampled on day 0 of AZD1222 vaccination. This rearrangement joins TRBV9 to TRBJ1-1; D is ambiguous. This clonotype was obtained from an adult in good health. This chain's CDR3 is CASTPALVNTEAFF. The CDR3 DNA reads TGTGCCAGCACCCCAGCCCTGGTGAACACTGAAGCTTTCTTT.